Described below is a single T cell receptor (beta chain) sequence and its context. Its target is not known. Profiled with immunoSEQ multiplex PCR; TCRdb holds only in-frame clones, not every one. The data hold 150,000 to 200,000 clones, with 85% to 90% observed a single time. There are 14 residues in the CDR3. Looked up from germline, CDR1 is SGHTA and CDR2 is FQGNSA. The V and J ends lost 1 base and 3 bases respectively, with 8 bases between them. The sample is drawn from a study of T cell responses to AZD1222 COVID-19 vaccine. Study-level points and caveats: Recipients of AZD1222 seropositive at baseline numbered only 5 or 6. The donor cohort was predominantly white British with a female majority, and clonal diversity may have been underestimated. Spike-specific TCRs gained breadth and depth after people received two AZD1222 doses. Regions 160-218 and 743-854 held dominance among vaccine-associated CD4 TCRs, which spanned spike.

This receptor was taken from an adult in good health. Sequenced material: peripheral blood, taken on day 0 of AZD1222 vaccination. This sequence joins TRBV7-2 and TRBJ2-3; D not certain. In DNA, the CDR3 is TGTGCCAGCAGCTTAGGGTTCCTTACAGATACGCAGTATTTT. It yields the protein CASSLGFLTDTQYF.